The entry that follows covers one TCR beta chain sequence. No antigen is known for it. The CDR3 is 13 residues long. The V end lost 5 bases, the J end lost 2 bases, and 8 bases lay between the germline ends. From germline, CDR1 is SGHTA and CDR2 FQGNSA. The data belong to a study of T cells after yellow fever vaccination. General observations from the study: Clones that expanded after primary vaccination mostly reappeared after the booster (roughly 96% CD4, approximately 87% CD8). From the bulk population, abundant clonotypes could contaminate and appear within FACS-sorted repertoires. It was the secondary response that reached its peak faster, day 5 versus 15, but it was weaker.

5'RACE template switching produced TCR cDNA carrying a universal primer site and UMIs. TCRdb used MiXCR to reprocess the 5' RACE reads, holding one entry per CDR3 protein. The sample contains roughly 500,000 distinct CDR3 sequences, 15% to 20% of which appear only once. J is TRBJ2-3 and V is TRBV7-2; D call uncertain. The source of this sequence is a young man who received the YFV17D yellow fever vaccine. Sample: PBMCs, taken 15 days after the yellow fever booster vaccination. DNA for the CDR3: TGTGCCAGCAGCCACTCACCCACAGATACGCAGTATTTT. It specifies CASSHSPTDTQYF.